Below, one T cell receptor (beta chain) is given with its context. No antigen is known for it. This entry is derived from a study of cytomegalovirus exposure and HLA in healthy donors. CDR1 is MNHNS, CDR2 SASEGT, per germline. This CDR3 is built from 15 residues. The V and J ends lost 8 bases and 6 bases respectively, with 22 bases between them. When sampled, the donors appeared nominally healthy, though they likely had unrecorded immune exposures. Points from the study as a whole: There were several of the most significant clusters that appeared linked to common viral pathogens in a later analysis. Sequence variants that were highly shared formed a cluster that was likely a sequencing artifact. Researchers left out some V segments, among them TRBV6-2 and TRBV6-3, as indistinguishable.

The PCR used 60 Vbeta and 13 Jbeta primers. Profiling relied on immunoSEQ multiplex PCR, and the TCRdb table lists in-frame clones only, not all of them. The profile shows under 150,000 clones, about 80% of them singletons. The sequencing input was PBMCs. The rearrangement links TRBV6-1 to TRBJ1-1, with unresolved D. The origin of this receptor is a man aged 45-65 years in good health and CMV-seronegative. The DNA of the CDR3 is TGTGCCAGCTGGGCAGAAGTGGTTGGAATGTCTGAAGCTTTCTTT. Encoded protein: CASWAEVVGMSEAFF.